These 18 T cell receptor beta chains share one sample of origin, sequenced in a study of CD8 T cells in Susac syndrome. RNA totalling about 0.45 to 1 ug underwent reverse transcription with random hexamers. Via MiXCR, TCRdb re-called the immunoSEQ multiplex PCR reads, giving one row per CDR3 protein. Of roughly 140,000 distinct CDR3 sequences in the sample, roughly 96% are singletons; the top ten hold under 0.15%. Sequencing input: CD8+ T cells from PBMCs. All receptors derive from a human donor with multiple sclerosis.

The chain carries TRBV3-1 and TRBJ2-5; D may be TRBD2 (6 bases). The V end lost 3 bases, the J end lost 1 base, and 9 bases lay between the germline ends. The CDR3 totals 14 residues. CDR1 LGHDT and CDR2 YNNKEL come from the germline V gene (reference sequence). The CDR3 protein is CASSHWDSQETQYF. The DNA for the CDR3 is TGTGCCAGCAGCCACTGGGACTCCCAAGAGACCCAGTACTTC.

This chain connects TRBV20-1 to TRBJ2-7, with D unclear. V was cut by 6 bases and J by 3 bases, with 12 bases left in between. The CDR3 consists of 12 residues. Germline V gives CDR1 DFQATT, CDR2 SNEGSKA (reference sequence). CDR3 sequence: CSAADLHYEQYF. The CDR3 DNA follows: TGCAGTGCCGCGGACCTCCACTACGAGCAGTACTTC.

The chain uses TRBV29-1 and TRBJ2-3, with TRBD1 identical over 10 bases. This CDR3 region has 11 residues. Germline loops: CDR1 SQVTM, CDR2 ANQGSEA. V lost 6 bases to trimming and J lost 14 bases; unmatched junction nucleotides: 8. The CDR3: CSVKGQGRGYF. DNA for the CDR3: TGCAGCGTGAAGGGACAGGGGAGGGGGTATTTT.

The chain joins TRBV29-1 to TRBJ1-2; D uncertain. Germline CDR1 SQVTM, CDR2 ANQGSEA. The V end was cut by 4 bases, the J end by 6 bases, with 12 bases between. The CDR3 runs 12 residues. The CDR3 bases are TGCAGCGTTGGCTCCAAGGACGATGGCTACACCTTC. Encoded protein: CSVGSKDDGYTF.

This clonotype came up once. The chain carries TRBV7-2 and TRBJ1-2; 8 bases agree with TRBD1. The V segment lost 1 base and the J segment 4 bases; nucleotides outside the gene matches: 2. The CDR3 is made up of 14 amino acids. Germline loops: CDR1 SGHTA, CDR2 FQGNSA. CDR3 sequence: CASSLGTGIYGYTF. The DNA for the CDR3 is TGTGCCAGCAGCTTAGGGACAGGGATCTATGGCTACACCTTC.

This chain connects TRBV9 to TRBJ1-6, with D perhaps matching TRBD1 (6 bases). CDR1 SGDLS and CDR2 YYNGEE come from the germline V gene. Trimming shortened V by 3 bases and J by 11 bases, and 12 bases separated the two germline ends. This CDR3 is 13 amino acids long. The CDR3 bases are TGTGCCAGCAGCGAGGGACACTCTGCACCCCTCCACTTT. The encoded protein is CASSEGHSAPLHF.

The sample holds one count of this clonotype. The J gene is TRBJ2-1, the V gene TRBV2, with D perhaps TRBD1 (6 bases). Trimming shortened V by 8 bases and J by 5 bases, and 13 bases separated the two germline ends. Germline V gene lookup returns CDR1 SNHLY and CDR2 FYNNEI. This CDR3 comprises 13 residues. CDR3 sequence reads: CASEGVRNNEQFF. For the CDR3, the DNA is TGTGCCAGCGAGGGGGTCAGAAACAATGAGCAGTTCTTC.

The chain carries TRBV20-1 and TRBJ2-1; 8 bases align to TRBD2. Germline V gene data show CDR1 as DFQATT and CDR2 as SNEGSKA (reference sequence). V was pared by 0 bases and J by 0 bases, with 4 bases of the junction left unmatched. The CDR3 sequence is 16 residues long. The CDR3: CSARDPAGGSYNEQFF. The CDR3 bases are TGCAGTGCTAGAGATCCTGCGGGGGGCTCCTACAATGAGCAGTTCTTC.

The chain links TRBV9 to TRBJ1-2; TRBD1 agrees at 10 bases. This CDR3 has 13 residues. V was pared by 2 bases and J by 8 bases, with 3 bases of the junction left unmatched. From germline, CDR1 is SGDLS and CDR2 YYNGEE. In DNA, the CDR3 is TGTGCCAGCAGCGTTGGGACAGGGGTAGGCTACACCTTC. Translated: CASSVGTGVGYTF.

The genes are TRBV29-1 and TRBJ2-7; 9 bases match TRBD1. J was trimmed by 2 bases and V by 4 bases; bases with no gene match: 9. The CDR3 has 15 amino acids. The germline gives CDR1 SQVTM, CDR2 ANQGSEA. CDR3 bases: TGCAGCGTTGTCGCTCGGACAGGGGAACCCTACGAGCAGTACTTC. Translation: CSVVARTGEPYEQYF.

The chain has TRBV7-9 and TRBJ2-6, with D uncertain. The CDR3 consists of 15 residues. CDR1 is SEHNR, CDR2 FQNEAQ, per germline (reference sequence). V was shortened by 5 bases and J by 0 bases, with 8 bases between the two germline ends. The chain's CDR3 is CASSPGFSGANVLTF. As DNA, the CDR3 is TGTGCCAGCAGCCCAGGATTCTCTGGGGCCAACGTCCTGACTTTC.

The chain combines TRBV7-9 with TRBJ1-5, with D perhaps matching TRBD1 (5 bases). The germline V and J ends were trimmed by 4 bases and 2 bases, with 12 bases remaining between them. The length of the CDR3 is 15 residues. Germline CDR1 is SEHNR and CDR2 is FQNEAQ (reference sequence). The CDR3 nucleotides read TGTGCCAGCAGCTCCAGTTGGGGGGGCAATCAGCCCCAGCATTTT. Amino acid sequence: CASSSSWGGNQPQHF. Using reference TRBV7-9 and TRBJ1-5 for the parts outside the CDR3, the full variable domain is DTGVSQNPRHKITKRGQNVTFRCDPISEHNRLYWYRQTLGQGPEFLTYFQNEAQLEKSRLLSDRFSAERPKGSFSTLEIQRTEQGDSAMYLCASSSSWGGNQPQHFGDGTRLSIL.

The V gene is TRBV29-1, the J gene TRBJ1-1; 9 bases line up with TRBD1. Germline V gives CDR1 SQVTM, CDR2 ANQGSEA. V dropped 5 bases and J dropped 5; count of bases not matched to a gene: 3. CDR3 length equals 12 residues. The CDR3, as DNA: TGCAGCGTTCGACAGGGGGGAACTGAAGCTTTCTTT. Translated, it gives CSVRQGGTEAFF.

The V call is TRBV24-1, the J call TRBJ2-1; D perhaps matches TRBD2 (6 bases). The germline gives CDR1 KGHDR, CDR2 SFDVKD. Trimming shortened V by 3 bases and J by 10 bases, and 12 bases separated the two germline ends. This CDR3 has 13 amino acids. CDR3 region: CATSDLQGGEQFF. The DNA of the CDR3 is TGTGCCACCAGTGATCTCCAGGGAGGAGAGCAGTTCTTC.

The chain couples TRBV7-9 to TRBJ2-7; perhaps TRBD1 as D (6 bases). Germline-derived CDR1 and CDR2 are SEHNR and FQNEAQ (reference sequence). V lost 5 bases and J 4 bases, leaving 24 bases between the germline ends. The length of the CDR3 is 17 residues. The CDR3 bases are TGTGCCAGCAGCCCAATACATCCCGCCAGGGGTATTTACGAGCAGTACGTC. It codes for CASSPIHPARGIYEQYV.

V and J are TRBV30 and TRBJ1-2; 10 positions agree with TRBD1. The CDR3 is made up of 14 amino acids. V lost 1 base and J lost 6; bases outside the gene matches: 5. CDR1 and CDR2 (germline): GTSNPN, SVGIG (reference sequence). Here the CDR3 reads CAWSALGTGDGYTF. CDR3 DNA sequence: TGTGCCTGGAGTGCCCTTGGGACAGGGGATGGCTACACCTTC.

The rearrangement uses TRBV30 and TRBJ1-1; D may be TRBD1 (5 bases). Trimming removed 2 bases from V and 5 bases from J, with 12 bases in between. The CDR3 is 13 residues long. Germline assignment: CDR1 GTSNPN and CDR2 SVGIG (reference sequence). Written as DNA, the CDR3 is TGTGCCTGGAGTCCAGGGTATGCTACTGAAGCTTTCTTT. It specifies CAWSPGYATEAFF. The variable domain in full, completed from reference TRBV30 and TRBJ1-1, reads SQTIHQWPATLVQPVGSPLSLECTVEGTSNPNLYWYRQAAGRGLQLLFYSVGIGQISSEVPQNLSASRPQDRQFILSSKKLLLSDSGFYLCAWSPGYATEAFFGQGTRLTVV.

The chain is built from TRBV25-1 and TRBJ2-2; D not resolved. This CDR3 has 11 amino acids. Trimming stripped 8 bases from V and 6 bases from J, with 7 bases between. The germline V gene has CDR1 MGHDK and CDR2 SYGVNS. CDR3 sequence: CASRTSGELFF. CDR3 nucleotide sequence: TGTGCCAGCCGGACCTCCGGGGAGCTGTTTTTT.